The rows below give T cell receptor beta chains drawn from one sample of a study of T cell responses to AZD1222 COVID-19 vaccine. Method: immunoSEQ multiplex PCR; TCRdb's copy keeps in-frame clones and lacks some. The sample lists approximately 180,000 clones; around 89% were seen once. Specimen: peripheral blood, collected 28 days after the second dose of the MenACWY control vaccine. Every receptor here comes from an adult who received the MenACWY meningococcal vaccine as a control. Both conserved end residues are part of each CDR3. D genes are given only for firm matches. Expanded clones are given a class, and other clones once, few, many or no size at all.

J | D | V | size | CDR3 | DNA
TRBJ2-4 | TRBD1 | TRBV5-6 | - | CASSPRDRGVQNIQYF | TGTGCCAGCAGCCCTCGGGACAGGGGAGTCCAAAACATTCAGTACTTC
TRBJ1-1 | - | TRBV19 | - | CASSVSDTEAFF | TGTGCCAGTAGCGTAAGTGACACTGAAGCTTTCTTT
TRBJ2-1 | - | TRBV29-1 | - | CSAEYGFYNEQFF | TGCAGCGCCGAGTACGGTTTCTACAATGAGCAGTTCTTC
TRBJ1-5 | - | TRBV7-9 | - | CASSSENSNQPQHF | TGTGCCAGCAGCTCAGAGAATAGCAATCAGCCCCAGCATTTT
TRBJ1-4 | - | TRBV4-3 | - | CASSPGVSTNEKLFF | TGCGCCAGCAGCCCAGGGGTTTCAACTAATGAAAAACTGTTTTTT
TRBJ2-7 | - | TRBV13 | few | CASSSKPRDRYF | TGTGCCAGCAGCTCCAAACCTAGGGATCGGTACTTC
TRBJ1-4 | - | TRBV12-3/TRBV12-4 | - | CASTGGWEKLFF | TGTGCCAGCACCGGGGGATGGGAAAAACTGTTTTTT
TRBJ1-5 | - | TRBV28 | - | CASSLGLIQPQHF | TGTGCCAGCAGTTTGGGTCTTATTCAGCCCCAGCATTTT
TRBJ1-5 | - | TRBV7-2 | once | CASSLDRARNQPQHF | TGTGCCAGCAGCTTAGACAGGGCGAGGAATCAGCCCCAGCATTTT
TRBJ2-7 | - | TRBV20-1 | - | CSATTNYEQYF | TGCAGTGCTACCACTAACTACGAGCAGTACTTC
TRBJ1-5 | - | TRBV6-5 | - | CASSYSWRVGDQPQHF | TGTGCCAGCAGTTACTCTTGGAGGGTAGGGGATCAGCCCCAGCATTTT
TRBJ2-3 | - | TRBV27 | once | CASRRGRSPTDTQYF | TGTGCCAGCCGGCGGGGGCGGAGTCCCACAGATACGCAGTATTTT
TRBJ1-5 | - | TRBV28 | - | CASGDFFGGQPQHF | TGTGCCAGCGGGGACTTTTTTGGGGGTCAGCCCCAGCATTTT
TRBJ1-2 | TRBD1 | TRBV5-8 | - | CASSTRDRGPSGYTF | TGTGCCAGCAGCACTCGCGACAGGGGGCCATCTGGCTACACCTTC
TRBJ2-7 | - | TRBV6-6 | once | CASSYSFEQYF | TGTGCCAGCAGTTACTCGTTCGAGCAGTACTTC
TRBJ1-2 | TRBD1 | TRBV27 | - | CASSLTGVKGYTF | TGTGCCAGCAGCCTGACAGGGGTTAAGGGCTACACCTTC
TRBJ2-3 | TRBD2 | TRBV30 | - | CAWRSLAASTDTQYF | TGTGCCTGGAGAAGCCTAGCGGCTAGCACAGATACGCAGTATTTT
TRBJ1-3 | - | TRBV5-6 | - | CASSFSSGNTIYF | TGTGCCAGCAGCTTCTCCTCTGGAAACACCATATATTTT
TRBJ1-2 | TRBD1 | TRBV5-1 | - | CASSNGDRDYGYTF | TGCGCCAGCAGCAACGGAGACAGGGACTATGGCTACACCTTC
TRBJ1-2 | TRBD1 | TRBV6-1 | - | CASSENSRGHDGYTF | TGTGCCAGCAGTGAGAATAGCAGGGGGCACGATGGCTACACCTTC
TRBJ1-4 | - | TRBV6-5 | - | CASSYIDATNEKLFF | TGTGCCAGCAGTTACATAGATGCAACTAATGAAAAACTGTTTTTT
TRBJ2-1 | - | TRBV9 | - | CASSVGGTEQFF | TGTGCCAGCAGCGTAGGAGGGACGGAGCAGTTCTTC
TRBJ1-1 | - | TRBV7-9 | - | CASSPRLMGWGDTEAFF | TGTGCCAGCAGCCCGAGGTTGATGGGGTGGGGGGACACTGAAGCTTTCTTT
TRBJ2-1 | - | TRBV11-3 | - | CASSRGRWRDGPAGDDEQFF | TGTGCCAGCAGCCGAGGACGTTGGCGGGATGGACCGGCCGGAGACGATGAGCAGTTCTTC
TRBJ1-2 | TRBD1 | TRBV5-5 | - | CASSWGTGASGYTF | TGTGCCAGCAGCTGGGGGACAGGGGCCTCTGGCTACACCTTC
TRBJ1-4 | - | TRBV7-2 | - | CASSSTGLTANEKLFF | TGTGCCAGCAGCTCAACTGGGCTCACGGCTAATGAAAAACTGTTTTTT
TRBJ1-1 | - | TRBV25-1 | - | CASRPRARVVDTEAFF | TGTGCCAGCAGGCCCCGAGCTAGGGTCGTGGACACTGAAGCTTTCTTT
TRBJ2-2 | - | TRBV27 | - | CASSSPGSRTGELFF | TGTGCCAGCAGCTCACCGGGTAGTCGCACCGGGGAGCTGTTTTTT
TRBJ2-1 | - | TRBV21-1 | once | CASSKVGVWNEQFF | TGTGCCAGCAGCAAAGTTGGAGTCTGGAATGAGCAGTTCTTC
TRBJ1-4 | TRBD1 | TRBV19 | - | CASSVATFTGGILINEKLFF | TGTGCCAGTAGTGTCGCGACGTTCACAGGGGGCATTCTTATAAATGAAAAACTGTTTTTT
TRBJ1-2 | TRBD1 | TRBV27 | once | CASSTIPRRGVIGYTF | TGTGCCAGCAGTACTATCCCCCGCAGGGGGGTTATCGGCTACACCTTC
TRBJ1-1 | - | TRBV28 | - | CASSLTGTVNTEAFF | TGTGCCAGCAGCTTAACCGGGACGGTGAACACTGAAGCTTTCTTT
TRBJ1-1 | - | TRBV24-1 | - | CAAVDWAVNTEAFF | TGTGCCGCGGTAGACTGGGCGGTGAACACTGAAGCTTTCTTT
TRBJ2-3 | - | TRBV27 | - | CASSSGLTPDTQYF | TGTGCCAGCAGTTCAGGACTCACCCCCGATACGCAGTATTTT
TRBJ1-5 | - | TRBV28 | - | CASRPDRTPPEQPQHF | TGTGCCAGCCGACCGGACCGCACCCCCCCGGAGCAGCCCCAGCATTTT
TRBJ2-7 | - | TRBV28 | - | CASTPPGGQRSYEQYF | TGTGCCAGCACCCCTCCGGGAGGACAGAGGTCCTACGAGCAGTACTTC
TRBJ2-5 | - | TRBV25-1 | - | CASSEEESRRAQYF | TGTGCCAGCAGTGAAGAAGAATCAAGGAGGGCCCAGTACTTC
TRBJ2-5 | TRBD1 | TRBV2 | - | CATSVGSGQGETQYF | TGTGCCACCTCCGTTGGATCGGGACAGGGAGAGACCCAGTACTTC
TRBJ1-3 | - | TRBV18 | - | CASSPGSGVGPGNTIYF | TGTGCCAGCTCACCAGGGTCCGGGGTAGGGCCTGGAAACACCATATATTTT
TRBJ2-7 | - | TRBV10-1 | - | CASNQELYGEQYF | TGCGCCAGCAATCAAGAATTATACGGCGAGCAGTACTTC
TRBJ2-5 | - | TRBV30 | - | CAWSGTSKRETQYF | TGTGCCTGGAGTGGAACAAGTAAAAGGGAGACCCAGTACTTC
TRBJ1-1 | - | TRBV6-1 | - | CASSDQPGEVNTEAFF | TGTGCCAGCAGTGACCAACCGGGGGAAGTGAACACTGAAGCTTTCTTT
TRBJ1-5 | TRBD1 | TRBV28 | - | CASVQGEPNQPQHF | TGTGCCAGCGTACAGGGGGAGCCCAATCAGCCCCAGCATTTT
TRBJ1-4 | TRBD1 | TRBV5-4 | - | CASSLGGTGDVKLFF | TGTGCCAGCAGCTTGGGCGGGACAGGGGATGTAAAACTGTTTTTT
TRBJ1-5 | - | TRBV19 | few | CASSIRFGRAGDQPQHF | TGTGCCAGTAGTATTAGGTTCGGCAGGGCTGGGGATCAGCCCCAGCATTTT
TRBJ2-7 | TRBD2 | TRBV28 | - | CASRRPGLAYEQYF | TGTGCCAGCAGGAGACCGGGACTAGCCTACGAGCAGTACTTC
TRBJ2-5 | TRBD1 | TRBV18 | - | CASSPGPGQGKGETQYF | TGTGCCAGCTCCCCGGGGCCGGGACAGGGTAAGGGAGAGACCCAGTACTTC
TRBJ1-1 | - | TRBV6-1 | - | CASSEDGNTEAFF | TGTGCCAGCAGTGAAGACGGGAACACTGAAGCTTTCTTT